The subject of this entry is one T cell receptor (beta chain). In the authors' workflow: The authors estimated nucleated cell counts from reference gene primer amplification. The protocol was immunoSEQ multiplex PCR, while the TCRdb copy is restricted to in-frame clones and leaves out a portion. That table gives V, J and clone size, and the DNA gave D and trimming. Of under 200,000 clones listed, 80% are singletons. Individuals aged roughly 18 to 90 years were recruited from 20 to 25 US areas. The sample comes from a study of blood T cell repertoires in COVID-19. Study as a whole: Sample material is recorded as cDNA or gDNA derived from T cells, B-cell-depleted T cells, or PBMCs.

Specimen: PBMCs or T cells enriched from blood (not recorded which). This clonotype originated in a woman in her sixties who had recovered from COVID-19.

DNA of the CDR3: TGTGCCAGCAGCCCACGTGGGAAGGACATGAACACTGAAGCTTTCTTT. Translation: CASSPRGKDMNTEAFF. The chain recombines TRBV3-1 (or the pseudogene TRBV3-2) with TRBJ1-1, with D possibly TRBD1 on 5 matching bases. V was trimmed by 4 bases and J by 0 bases, leaving 15 bases between them. Per germline, CDR1 LGHDT and CDR2 YNNKEL (reference sequence). This CDR3 is 16 amino acids long.